Presented here are 27 T cell receptor beta chains from one specimen sequenced in a study of T cell responses to AZD1222 COVID-19 vaccine. Produced via immunoSEQ multiplex PCR; TCRdb's table is partial and in-frame only. The sample lists over 120,000 clones, roughly 94% occurring once. Sample: peripheral blood, taken on day 0 of AZD1222 vaccination. Source of these receptors: an adult in good health.

The chain has TRBV10-3 and TRBJ2-6; D gene uncertain. The CDR3 length is 14 residues. Germline CDR1 and CDR2: ENHRY and SYGVKD. V was shortened by 5 bases and J by 1 base, with 6 bases between the two germline ends. CDR3 sequence: CAISYGSGANVLTF. The CDR3 DNA sequence: TGTGCCATCAGTTACGGTTCTGGGGCCAACGTCCTGACTTTC.

CDR3 sequence: CASSFGQGDTGELFF. As DNA, the CDR3 is TGTGCCAGCAGCTTCGGACAGGGTGACACCGGGGAGCTGTTTTTT. The rearrangement uses TRBV11-3 and TRBJ2-2; 8 bases are shared with TRBD1. Looked up from germline, CDR1 is SGHNT and CDR2 is YENEEA. The CDR3 has 15 residues. V was pared by 3 bases and J by 3 bases, with 3 bases of the junction left unmatched.

The sample holds one count of this clone. The V call is TRBV29-1, the J call TRBJ1-2; 9 nucleotides line up with TRBD1. From germline, CDR1 is SQVTM and CDR2 ANQGSEA. J gave up 4 bases and V 1 base, and 4 bases lay outside the gene matches. There are 14 residues in the CDR3. CDR3 sequence (DNA): TGCAGCGTTGAAGGGGGGACAGGGATCTATGGCTACACCTTC. Translation gives CSVEGGTGIYGYTF.

The chain has TRBV5-4 and TRBJ2-3, with D possibly TRBD1 on 7 matching bases. Germline assignment: CDR1 SGHNT and CDR2 YYREEE (reference sequence). The CDR3 is 15 amino acids. The ends were cut back, 4 bases at V and 3 bases at J, with 15 bases in the middle. Here the CDR3 reads CASSRTGAGTDTQYF. The CDR3 DNA sequence: TGTGCCAGCAGCCGAACAGGGGCGGGAACAGATACGCAGTATTTT.

The chain couples TRBV10-1 to TRBJ1-4; a possible D gene is TRBD1 (6 bases). The germline V gene has CDR1 WNHNN and CDR2 SYGVQD (reference sequence). The CDR3 totals 17 residues. The V end was cut by 3 bases, the J end by 5 bases, with 19 bases between. CDR3 sequence reads: CASSDPNSTGDNEKLFF. In DNA, the CDR3 is TGCGCCAGCAGTGACCCCAACTCGACAGGTGACAATGAAAAACTGTTTTTT.

This clone has only a few counts. The chain links TRBV12-3 or TRBV12-4 to TRBJ1-5; D perhaps matches TRBD1 (5 bases). This CDR3 spans 13 amino acids. V gave up 6 bases and J gave up 6 bases, with 12 bases separating them. For the CDR3, the DNA is TGTGCCAGCAGCCTTGCGGGGGGTCAGCCCCAGCATTTT. Translating gives CASSLAGGQPQHF.

The V and J genes are TRBV7-2 and TRBJ2-4; no clear D. CDR1 is SGHTA and CDR2 is FQGNSA in the germline V gene. Trimming stripped 5 bases from V and 3 bases from J, with 11 bases between. The CDR3 sequence is 14 residues long. The CDR3: CASSLTQLKNIQYF. The CDR3 nucleotides read TGTGCCAGCAGCCTGACGCAGCTCAAAAACATTCAGTACTTC.

The CDR3 region has the DNA TGTGCCAGCAGCCAGAGCCGCAGGACCCAGTACTTC. This gives the protein CASSQSRRTQYF. The chain has TRBV3-1 (or the pseudogene TRBV3-2) and TRBJ2-5; unclear D gene. CDR1 LGHDT and CDR2 YNNKEL come from the germline V gene (reference sequence). V lost 3 bases and J 7 bases, leaving 9 bases between the germline ends. The CDR3 runs 12 residues.

The chain recombines TRBV21-1 with TRBJ1-2; the D call TRBD1 from the table was never checked on the DNA. TRBV21-1 has pseudogene status. The CDR3 has 13 amino acids. The CDR3 DNA reads as TGTGCCAGCAGCAAACAGGGGGCCTATGGCTACACCTTC. The encoded protein is CASSKQGAYGYTF.

This clone has just a few counts. This chain joins TRBV7-8 and TRBJ2-7, with 10 bases fitting TRBD1. This CDR3 has 14 amino acids. The germline V gene encodes CDR1 SGHVS and CDR2 FQNEAQ. V shed 5 bases, J shed 3 bases, and the junction held 4 bases outside the gene matches. This chain's CDR3 is CASSGTGDGYEQYF. CDR3 bases: TGTGCCAGCAGCGGGACAGGGGACGGCTACGAGCAGTACTTC.

This chain connects TRBV7-9 to TRBJ1-1, with TRBD1 as a possible D gene (5 bases). The length of the CDR3 is 14 residues. The V end lost 5 bases, the J end lost 1 base, and 11 bases lay between the germline ends. Germline V CDR1 and CDR2: SEHNR, FQNEAQ (reference sequence). The CDR3: CASSPGPQNTEAFF. DNA of the CDR3: TGTGCCAGCAGCCCGGGACCGCAGAACACTGAAGCTTTCTTT.

The chain has TRBV10-3 and TRBJ1-2; the match to TRBD1 covers 7 bases. There are 14 residues in the CDR3. With 6 bases clipped from V and 4 bases from J, the junction kept 8 bases outside the gene matches. The germline CDR1 and CDR2 sequences are ENHRY and SYGVKD. The DNA of the CDR3 is TGTGCCATCAGCCTTAGACAGGGCGGCTATGGCTACACCTTC. Translation gives CAISLRQGGYGYTF.

CDR3 nucleotides: TGTGCCAGCAGCTTAGCGGAACAGAACTCTGGAAACACCATATATTTT. Its translation: CASSLAEQNSGNTIYF. The V gene is TRBV7-8, the J gene TRBJ1-3; no clear D gene. V shed 0 bases and J shed 0 bases, with 9 bases lying between them. Germline loops: CDR1 SGHVS, CDR2 FQNEAQ. The CDR3 runs to 16 residues.

The V call is TRBV27, the J call TRBJ1-5; 8 positions agree with TRBD1. This CDR3 contains 14 residues. The germline V gene encodes CDR1 MNHEY and CDR2 SMNVEV (reference sequence). Trimming at V came to 5 bases and at J to 7 bases, leaving 7 bases not matched to a gene. CDR3 loop: CASSQDRGQQPQHF. The DNA of the CDR3 is TGTGCCAGCAGTCAAGACAGGGGCCAGCAGCCCCAGCATTTT.

This clone showed up just once. The chain links TRBV2 to TRBJ1-5, with D unresolved. The CDR3 contains 13 residues. The V gene lost 5 bases and the J gene lost 4 bases, with 9 bases spanning the gap. Germline-derived CDR1 and CDR2 are SNHLY and FYNNEI. The CDR3 loop is CASSRVRNQPQHF. CDR3 in DNA: TGTGCCAGCAGTCGGGTCAGAAATCAGCCCCAGCATTTT.

This clone has just a few counts. The chain employs TRBV19 and TRBJ2-4, with D perhaps matching TRBD2 (5 bases). The V and J ends lost 1 base and 3 bases respectively, with 13 bases between them. The CDR3 runs 16 residues. Germline V gene lookup returns CDR1 LNHDA and CDR2 SQIVND (reference sequence). This CDR3 reads CASSIVAGPRKNIQYF. In nucleotides, the CDR3 is TGTGCCAGTAGTATAGTGGCGGGTCCACGCAAAAACATTCAGTACTTC.

This chain uses TRBV9 with TRBJ2-1, with D maybe TRBD1 (6 bases). CDR3 length: 15 amino acids. Trimming took off 4 bases at V and 4 bases at J, with 15 bases between the two ends. Germline assignment: CDR1 SGDLS and CDR2 YYNGEE. The CDR3 DNA follows: TGTGCCAGCAGCTATTCCGGGACATCTTACAATGAGCAGTTCTTC. This translates into CASSYSGTSYNEQFF.

The chain carries TRBV2 and TRBJ1-5; 7 bases map to TRBD1. Trimming removed 6 bases from V and 1 base from J; junction bases left unmatched: 0. The germline gives CDR1 SNHLY, CDR2 FYNNEI. The CDR3 has 13 amino acids. The CDR3 loop reads CASRGGSNQPQHF. The CDR3 DNA reads as TGTGCCAGCAGAGGGGGCAGCAATCAGCCCCAGCATTTT.

This sequence joins TRBV7-2 and TRBJ2-4; D perhaps matches TRBD1 (5 bases). Germline V gene data show CDR1 as SGHTA and CDR2 as FQGNSA. CDR3 length: 16 amino acids. V gave up 4 bases and J gave up 2 bases, with 15 bases separating them. As DNA, the CDR3 is TGTGCCAGCAGCTCAGACAGCGTTTTTCCCAAAAACATTCAGTACTTC. Translation gives CASSSDSVFPKNIQYF.

The gene calls are TRBV7-9 and TRBJ1-2, with D hard to call. V gave up 1 base and J gave up 0 bases, with 12 bases separating them. Per the germline V gene, CDR1 is SEHNR and CDR2 is FQNEAQ (reference sequence). The CDR3 totals 16 residues. CDR3 amino acids: CASSLDWSEANYGYTF. The CDR3 DNA is TGTGCCAGCAGCTTAGACTGGTCCGAAGCTAACTATGGCTACACCTTC.

This rearrangement joins TRBV6-5 to TRBJ1-1; D gene ambiguous. Trimming left V 6 bases short and J 4 bases short, with 9 bases between. CDR3 size: 12 residues. From germline, CDR1 is MNHEY and CDR2 SVGAGI. The CDR3 region is CASSPKGTEAFF. DNA of the CDR3: TGTGCCAGCAGCCCAAAGGGCACTGAAGCTTTCTTT.

The rearrangement joins TRBV5-4 to TRBJ1-6; a possible D gene is TRBD1 (6 bases). The CDR3 length is 17 residues. CDR1 is SGHNT, CDR2 YYREEE, per germline (reference sequence). Deletions cut 4 bases from V and 7 bases from J, with 21 bases between. The chain's CDR3 is CASSREGGGVLNSPLHF. DNA for the CDR3: TGTGCCAGCAGCAGAGAGGGAGGGGGGGTTCTCAATTCACCCCTCCACTTT.

V gene TRBV3-1 (or the pseudogene TRBV3-2) combines with J gene TRBJ2-5, with D unresolved. V was pared by 1 base and J by 4 bases, with 10 bases between. The CDR3 is 14 residues long. Germline lookup yields CDR1 LGHDT and CDR2 YNNKEL (reference sequence). This chain's CDR3 is CASSQGVSSETQYF. In nucleotides, the CDR3 is TGTGCCAGCAGCCAAGGGGTATCGTCAGAGACCCAGTACTTC.

CDR3 sequence reads: CASSETGQGHQPQHF. CDR3 in DNA: TGTGCCAGCTCAGAAACGGGACAGGGCCACCAGCCCCAGCATTTT. The V and J genes are TRBV18 and TRBJ1-5; 9 bases match TRBD1. CDR1 is KGHSH, CDR2 LQKENI, per germline. The CDR3 runs to 15 residues. J lost 7 bases, V lost 5 bases, and 9 bases had no gene match. Full variable domain (rest looked up from reference TRBV18 and TRBJ1-5): NAGVMQNPRHLVRRRGQEARLRCSPMKGHSHVYWYRQLPEEGLKFMVYLQKENIIDESGMPKERFSAEFPKEGPSILRIQQVVRGDSAAYFCASSETGQGHQPQHFGDGTRLSIL.

This sequence joins TRBV7-6 and TRBJ2-5; the D gene is possibly TRBD2 (7 bases). Trimming took 0 bases from V and 4 from J, leaving 12 bases between them. Germline assignment: CDR1 SGHVS and CDR2 FNYEAQ. This CDR3 region has 15 residues. The CDR3 spells CASSLAGGPSETQYF. CDR3 sequence (DNA): TGTGCCAGCAGCTTAGCGGGGGGGCCCTCAGAGACCCAGTACTTC.

Here the CDR3 DNA reads TGTGCCAGCAGGCCAGGGGAGCTGAACACTGAAGCTTTCTTT. Its protein product is CASRPGELNTEAFF. The rearrangement links TRBV2 to TRBJ1-1, with D possibly being TRBD1 (6 bases). The V and J ends lost 6 bases and 0 bases respectively, with 11 bases between them. The germline CDR1 and CDR2 sequences are SNHLY and FYNNEI. This CDR3 region has 14 residues.

The chain has TRBV18 and TRBJ1-2; 9 nucleotides align to TRBD1. V was clipped by 6 bases and J by 5 bases; unmatched bases: 10. Germline CDR1 is KGHSH and CDR2 is LQKENI. CDR3 length: 15 residues. CDR3 in DNA: TGTGCCAGCTCGCCCGGGACAGGGTCCCTTTATGGCTACACCTTC. Residues: CASSPGTGSLYGYTF.